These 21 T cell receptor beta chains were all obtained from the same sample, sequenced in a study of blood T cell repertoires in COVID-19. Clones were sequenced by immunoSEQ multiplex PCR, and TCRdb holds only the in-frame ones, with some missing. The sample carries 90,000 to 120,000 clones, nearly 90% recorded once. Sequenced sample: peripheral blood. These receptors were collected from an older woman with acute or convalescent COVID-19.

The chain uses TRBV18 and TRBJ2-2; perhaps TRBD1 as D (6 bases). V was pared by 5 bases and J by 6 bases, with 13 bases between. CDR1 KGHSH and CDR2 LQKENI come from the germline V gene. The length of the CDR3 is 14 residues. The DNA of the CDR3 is TGTGCCAGCTCAAATTCGCAGGGGCCCGGGGAGCTGTTTTTT. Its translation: CASSNSQGPGELFF.

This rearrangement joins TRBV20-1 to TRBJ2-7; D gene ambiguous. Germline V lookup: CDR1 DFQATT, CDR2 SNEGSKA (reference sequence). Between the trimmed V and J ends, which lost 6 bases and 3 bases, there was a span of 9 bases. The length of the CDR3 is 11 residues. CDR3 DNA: TGCAGTGCCCCCGAGAGCTACGAGCAGTACTTC. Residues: CSAPESYEQYF.

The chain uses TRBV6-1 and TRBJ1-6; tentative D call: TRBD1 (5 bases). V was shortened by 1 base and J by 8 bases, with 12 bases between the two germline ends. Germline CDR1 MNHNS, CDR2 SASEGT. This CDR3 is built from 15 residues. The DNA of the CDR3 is TGTGCCAGCAGTGAAGTTGGGCAGGGCTATTCACCCCTCCACTTT. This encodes CASSEVGQGYSPLHF.

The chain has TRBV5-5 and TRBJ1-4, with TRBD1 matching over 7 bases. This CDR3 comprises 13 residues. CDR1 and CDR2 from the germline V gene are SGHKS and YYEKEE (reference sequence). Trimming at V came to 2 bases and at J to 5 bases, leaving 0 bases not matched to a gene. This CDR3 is CASSLQGNEKLFF. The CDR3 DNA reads TGTGCCAGCAGCTTACAGGGGAATGAAAAACTGTTTTTT.

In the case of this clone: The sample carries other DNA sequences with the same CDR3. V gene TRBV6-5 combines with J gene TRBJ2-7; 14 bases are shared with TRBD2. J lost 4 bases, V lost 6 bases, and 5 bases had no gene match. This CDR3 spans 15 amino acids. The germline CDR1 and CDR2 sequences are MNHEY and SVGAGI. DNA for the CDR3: TGTGCCAGCAGAGCCGGGACTAGCGGGAGTTACGAGCAGTACTTC. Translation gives CASRAGTSGSYEQYF.

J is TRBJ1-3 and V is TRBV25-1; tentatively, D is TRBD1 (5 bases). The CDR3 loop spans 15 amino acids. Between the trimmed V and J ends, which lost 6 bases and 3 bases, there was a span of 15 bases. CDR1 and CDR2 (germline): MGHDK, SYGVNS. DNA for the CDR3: TGTGCCAGCAGGGCGGACTCGGGACTTGGAAACACCATATATTTT. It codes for CASRADSGLGNTIYF.

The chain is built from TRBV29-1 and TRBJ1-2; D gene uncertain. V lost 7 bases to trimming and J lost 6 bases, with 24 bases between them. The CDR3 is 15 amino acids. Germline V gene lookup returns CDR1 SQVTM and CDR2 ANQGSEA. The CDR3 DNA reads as TGCAGCGCTCGGGTCGTCTCCTTCGGCCTCCATGGCTACACCTTC. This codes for CSARVVSFGLHGYTF.

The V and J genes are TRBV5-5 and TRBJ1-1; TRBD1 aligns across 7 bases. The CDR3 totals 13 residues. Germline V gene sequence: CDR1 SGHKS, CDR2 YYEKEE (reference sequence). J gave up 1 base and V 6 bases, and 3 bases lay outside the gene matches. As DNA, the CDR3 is TGTGCCAGCAAAAGACAGGGGAACACTGAAGCTTTCTTT. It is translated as CASKRQGNTEAFF.

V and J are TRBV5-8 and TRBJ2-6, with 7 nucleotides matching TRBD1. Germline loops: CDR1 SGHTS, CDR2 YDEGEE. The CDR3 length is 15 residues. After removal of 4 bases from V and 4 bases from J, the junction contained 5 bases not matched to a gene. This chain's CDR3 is CASSNTGVGANVLTF. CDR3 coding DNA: TGTGCCAGCAGCAACACAGGGGTAGGGGCCAACGTCCTGACTTTC.

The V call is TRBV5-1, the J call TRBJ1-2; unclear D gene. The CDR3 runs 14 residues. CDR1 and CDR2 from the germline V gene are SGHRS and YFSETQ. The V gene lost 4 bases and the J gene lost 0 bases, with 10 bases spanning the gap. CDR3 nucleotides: TGCGCCAGCAGCCCAGATACAGCTAACTATGGCTACACCTTC. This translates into CASSPDTANYGYTF.

As DNA, the CDR3 is TGTGCCACTTCACCGGGGCGGGACAGATCACACGAGCAGTACTTC. It encodes CATSPGRDRSHEQYF. The J gene is TRBJ2-7, the V gene TRBV15; tentative D call: TRBD1 (7 bases). CDR1 LNHNV and CDR2 YYDKDF come from the germline V gene (reference sequence). This CDR3 has 15 residues. Trimming took off 9 bases at V and 5 bases at J, with 23 bases between the two ends.

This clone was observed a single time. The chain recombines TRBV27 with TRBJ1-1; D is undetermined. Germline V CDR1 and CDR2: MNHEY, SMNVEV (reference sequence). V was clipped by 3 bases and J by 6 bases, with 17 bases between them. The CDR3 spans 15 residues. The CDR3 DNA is TGTGCCAGCAGTTTGTTAAGCCCAAGAGGCTCTGAAGCTTTCTTT. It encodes CASSLLSPRGSEAFF.

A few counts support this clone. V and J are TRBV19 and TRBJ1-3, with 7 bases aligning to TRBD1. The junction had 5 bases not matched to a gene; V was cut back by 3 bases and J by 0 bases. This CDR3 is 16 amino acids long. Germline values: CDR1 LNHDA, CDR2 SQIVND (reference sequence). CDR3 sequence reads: CASSISRDSSGNTIYF. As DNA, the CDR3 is TGTGCCAGTAGTATCTCGCGGGACAGCTCTGGAAACACCATATATTTT.

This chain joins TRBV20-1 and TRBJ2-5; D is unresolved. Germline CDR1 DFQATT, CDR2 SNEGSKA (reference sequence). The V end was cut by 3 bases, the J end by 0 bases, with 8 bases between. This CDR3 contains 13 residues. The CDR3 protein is CSASRTNQETQYF. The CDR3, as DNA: TGCAGTGCTAGTCGTACTAACCAAGAGACCCAGTACTTC.

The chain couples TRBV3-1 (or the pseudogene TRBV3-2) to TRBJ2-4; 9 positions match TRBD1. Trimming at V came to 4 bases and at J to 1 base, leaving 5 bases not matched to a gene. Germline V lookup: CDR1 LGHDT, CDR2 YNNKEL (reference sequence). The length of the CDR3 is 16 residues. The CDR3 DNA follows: TGTGCCAGCAGCCCCCTAGGACAGGGGGCCAAAAACATTCAGTACTTC. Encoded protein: CASSPLGQGAKNIQYF.

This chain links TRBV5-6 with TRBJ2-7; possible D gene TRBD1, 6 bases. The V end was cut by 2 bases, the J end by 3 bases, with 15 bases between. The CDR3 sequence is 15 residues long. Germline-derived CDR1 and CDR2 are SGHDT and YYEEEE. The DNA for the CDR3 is TGTGCCAGCAGCTTCAGACAGGCGCCCCGCTACGAGCAGTACGTC. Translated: CASSFRQAPRYEQYV.

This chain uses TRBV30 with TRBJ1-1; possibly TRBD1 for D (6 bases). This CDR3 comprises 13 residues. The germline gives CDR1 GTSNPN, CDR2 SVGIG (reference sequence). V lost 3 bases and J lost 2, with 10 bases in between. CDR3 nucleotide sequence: TGTGCCTGGAGACGGACAGTAAACACTGAAGCTTTCTTT. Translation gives CAWRRTVNTEAFF. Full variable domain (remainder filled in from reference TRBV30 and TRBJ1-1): SQTIHQWPATLVQPVGSPLSLECTVEGTSNPNLYWYRQAAGRGLQLLFYSVGIGQISSEVPQNLSASRPQDRQFILSSKKLLLSDSGFYLCAWRRTVNTEAFFGQGTRLTVV.

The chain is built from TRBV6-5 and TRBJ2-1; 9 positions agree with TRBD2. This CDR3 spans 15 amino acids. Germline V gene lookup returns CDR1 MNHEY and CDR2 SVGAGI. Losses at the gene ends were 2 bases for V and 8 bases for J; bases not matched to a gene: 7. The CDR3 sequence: CASSYGGRAKDEQFF. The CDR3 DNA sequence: TGTGCCAGCAGTTACGGCGGGAGGGCCAAGGATGAGCAGTTCTTC.

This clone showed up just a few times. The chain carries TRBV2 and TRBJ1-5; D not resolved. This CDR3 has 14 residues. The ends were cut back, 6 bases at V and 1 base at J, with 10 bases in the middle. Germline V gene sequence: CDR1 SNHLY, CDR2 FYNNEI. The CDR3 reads CASRETGSNQPQHF. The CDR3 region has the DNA TGTGCCAGCAGAGAGACGGGAAGCAATCAGCCCCAGCATTTT.

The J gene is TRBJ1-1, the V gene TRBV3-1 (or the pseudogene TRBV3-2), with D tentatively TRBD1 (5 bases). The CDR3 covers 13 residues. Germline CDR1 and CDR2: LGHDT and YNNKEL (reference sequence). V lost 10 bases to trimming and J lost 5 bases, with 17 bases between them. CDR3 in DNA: TGTGCCACCCTCAAAGTGGGGGGGACTGAAGCTTTCTTT. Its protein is CATLKVGGTEAFF.

CDR3 DNA: TGTGCCAGCAGTTCCGGGGACAGCCGGGTAGCGGATGAGCAGTTCTTC. Protein product: CASSSGDSRVADEQFF. The chain is built from TRBV28 and TRBJ2-1; TRBD1 might be the D (7 bases). CDR1 and CDR2 from the germline V gene are MDHEN and SYDVKM. This CDR3 has 16 amino acids. The germline V and J ends were trimmed by 4 bases and 8 bases, with 21 bases remaining between them.